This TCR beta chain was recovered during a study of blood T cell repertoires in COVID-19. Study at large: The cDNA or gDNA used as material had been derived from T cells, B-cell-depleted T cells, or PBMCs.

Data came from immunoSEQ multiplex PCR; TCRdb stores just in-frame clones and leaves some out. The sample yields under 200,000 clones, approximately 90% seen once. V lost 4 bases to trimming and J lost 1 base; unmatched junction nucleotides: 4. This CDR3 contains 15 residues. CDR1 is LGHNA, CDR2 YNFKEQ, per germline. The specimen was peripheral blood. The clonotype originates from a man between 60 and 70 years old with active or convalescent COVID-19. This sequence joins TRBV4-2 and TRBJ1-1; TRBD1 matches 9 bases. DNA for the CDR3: TGTGCCAGCAGCCTACGGACAGGGGAGAACACTGAAGCTTTCTTT. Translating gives CASSLRTGENTEAFF.